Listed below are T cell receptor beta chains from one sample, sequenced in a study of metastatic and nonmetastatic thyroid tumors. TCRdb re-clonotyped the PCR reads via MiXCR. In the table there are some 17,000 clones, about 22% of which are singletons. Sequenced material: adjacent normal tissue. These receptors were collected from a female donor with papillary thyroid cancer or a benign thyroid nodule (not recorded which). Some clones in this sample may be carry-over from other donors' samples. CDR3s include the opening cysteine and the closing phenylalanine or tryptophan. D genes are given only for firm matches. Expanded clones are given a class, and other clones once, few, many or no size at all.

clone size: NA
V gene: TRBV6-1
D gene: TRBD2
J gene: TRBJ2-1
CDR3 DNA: TGTGCCAGCATAGGACTAGATCGCTCAACCTACAATGAGCAGTTCTTC
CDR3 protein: CASIGLDRSTYNEQFF

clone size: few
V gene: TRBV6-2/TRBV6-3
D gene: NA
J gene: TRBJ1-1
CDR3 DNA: TGTGCCAGCAATCTGGACGGTTTGAACACTGAAGCTTTCTTT
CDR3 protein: CASNLDGLNTEAFF

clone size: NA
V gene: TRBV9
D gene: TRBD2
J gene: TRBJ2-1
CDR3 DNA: TGTGCCAGCAGCGTAGGGGGACTAGCGGGATTTGATGAGCAGTTCTTC
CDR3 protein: CASSVGGLAGFDEQFF

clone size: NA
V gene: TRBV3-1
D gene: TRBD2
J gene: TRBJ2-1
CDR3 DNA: TGTGCCAGCAGCCGCCCTAGCGGGAGGGGGAATGAGCAGTTCTTC
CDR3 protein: CASSRPSGRGNEQFF

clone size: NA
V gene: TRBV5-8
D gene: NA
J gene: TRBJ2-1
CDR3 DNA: TGTGCCAGTAACCAGGGGAACTCCTACAATGAGCAGTTCTTC
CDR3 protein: CASNQGNSYNEQFF

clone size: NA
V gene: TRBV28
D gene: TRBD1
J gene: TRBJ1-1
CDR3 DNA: TGTGCCAGCAGCCCTATGAAGACAGGGTTGAACACTGAAGCTTTCTTT
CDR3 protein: CASSPMKTGLNTEAFF

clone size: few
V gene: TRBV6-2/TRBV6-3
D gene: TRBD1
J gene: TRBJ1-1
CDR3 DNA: TGTGCCAGCAGTTATGAGACAGGGGGCGGTTATACATTTGAAGCTTTCTTT
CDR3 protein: CASSYETGGGYTFEAFF

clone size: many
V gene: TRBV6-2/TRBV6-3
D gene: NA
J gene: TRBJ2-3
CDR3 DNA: TGTGCCAGCAGTTACTCACCGGTTTACACAGATACGCAGTATTTT
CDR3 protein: CASSYSPVYTDTQYF

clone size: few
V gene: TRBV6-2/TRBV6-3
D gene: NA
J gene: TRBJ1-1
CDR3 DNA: TGTGCCAGCAGTTACTCCAGCGGGGTAACTGAAGCTTTCTTT
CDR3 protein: CASSYSSGVTEAFF

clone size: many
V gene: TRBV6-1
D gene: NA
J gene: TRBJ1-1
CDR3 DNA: TGTGCCAGCAAGCGGGCTTTCTTT
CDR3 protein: CASKRAFF

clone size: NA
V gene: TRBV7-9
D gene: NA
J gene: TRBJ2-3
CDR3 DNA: TGTGCCAGCTTGGGACCCTCGAACCCAGATACGCAGTATTTT
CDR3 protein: CASLGPSNPDTQYF

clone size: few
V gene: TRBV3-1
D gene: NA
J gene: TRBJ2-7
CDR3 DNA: TGTGCCAGCAGCCGGAACAGGGTTACCTACGAGCAGTACTTC
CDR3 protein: CASSRNRVTYEQYF

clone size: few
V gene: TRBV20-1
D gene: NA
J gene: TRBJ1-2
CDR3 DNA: TGCAGTGCTAGAGTTTTAGGGGCGGGCGGCTACACCTTC
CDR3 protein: CSARVLGAGGYTF

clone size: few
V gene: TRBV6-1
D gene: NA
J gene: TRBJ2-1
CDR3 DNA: TGTGCCAGCTCTGGGTCGAACGGCCCCTACAATGAGCAGTTCTTC
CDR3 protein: CASSGSNGPYNEQFF

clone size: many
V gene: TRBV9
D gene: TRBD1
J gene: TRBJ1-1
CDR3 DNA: TGTGCCAGCAGTGAGACAGGGGGAACTGAAGCTTTCTTT
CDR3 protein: CASSETGGTEAFF

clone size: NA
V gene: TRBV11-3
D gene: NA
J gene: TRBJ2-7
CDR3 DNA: TGTGCCAGCGGTGGGCACTCTTCCTACGAGCAGTACTTC
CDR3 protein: CASGGHSSYEQYF

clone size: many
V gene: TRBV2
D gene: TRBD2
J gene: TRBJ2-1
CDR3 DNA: TGTGCCAGCAGGGTAGCGGGAGCGGGGGGCCATGAGCAGTTCTTC
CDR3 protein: CASRVAGAGGHEQFF

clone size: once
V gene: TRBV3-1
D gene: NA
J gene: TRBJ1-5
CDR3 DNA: TGTGCCAGCAGCCAAGATGTGGGCAATCAGCCCCAGCATTTT
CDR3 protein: CASSQDVGNQPQHF

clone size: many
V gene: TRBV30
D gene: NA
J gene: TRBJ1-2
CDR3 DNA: TGTGCCTGGAGCCTTGGCTATGGCTACACCTTC
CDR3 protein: CAWSLGYGYTF

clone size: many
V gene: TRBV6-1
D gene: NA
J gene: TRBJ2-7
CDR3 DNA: TGTGCCAGCACCCTACCCCACCCAACCTACGAGCAGTACTTC
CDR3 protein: CASTLPHPTYEQYF

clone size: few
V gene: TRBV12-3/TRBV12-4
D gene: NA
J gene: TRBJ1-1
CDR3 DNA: TGTGCCAGCAGCCGCTGGGGGGGGAACACTGAAGCTTTCTTT
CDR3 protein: CASSRWGGNTEAFF

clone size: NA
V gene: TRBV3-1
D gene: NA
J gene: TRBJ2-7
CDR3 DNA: TGTGCCAGCAGCCAAGATGTCGCATTAAGCTCCTACAAGCAGTACTTC
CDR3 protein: CASSQDVALSSYKQYF

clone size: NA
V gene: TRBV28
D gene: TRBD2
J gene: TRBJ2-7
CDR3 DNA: TGTGCCAGCAGTACGCACTTAATAGCGGGAGGTTCCTACGAGCAGTACTTC
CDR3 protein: CASSTHLIAGGSYEQYF

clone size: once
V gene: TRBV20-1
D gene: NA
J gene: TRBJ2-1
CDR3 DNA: TGCAGTGCTAGAGATCTTAGGACGTACAATGAGCAGTTCTTC
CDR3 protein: CSARDLRTYNEQFF

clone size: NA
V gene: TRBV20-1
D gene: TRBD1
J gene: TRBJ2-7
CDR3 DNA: TGCAGTGCTAGAGAGGCGACAGGGGTAGACTACGAGCAGTACTTC
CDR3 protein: CSAREATGVDYEQYF

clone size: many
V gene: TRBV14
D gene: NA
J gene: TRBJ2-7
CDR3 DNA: TGTGCCAGCAGTTTTGTTACCGGGACCAACTACGAGCAGTACTTC
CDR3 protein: CASSFVTGTNYEQYF

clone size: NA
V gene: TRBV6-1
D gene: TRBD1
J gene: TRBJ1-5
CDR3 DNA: TGTGCCAGCAGTGGACAGGGGAATAGCAATCAGCCCCAGCATTTT
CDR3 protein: CASSGQGNSNQPQHF